This TCR beta chain appears in the sequencing data of a study of cytomegalovirus exposure and HLA in healthy donors. Findings and limits, study-wide: Association of approximately 18,000 TCR beta sequences with HLA alleles was found at 0.05 false discovery rate in a later analysis. One later analysis reportedly identified an Asian-associated ancestry cluster that showed fewer N-insertions than the approximately 700-donor mean. A later analysis by the authors found several of the most significant clusters apparently linked to common viral pathogens. As a later analysis revealed, the rate of TCR association differed by HLA locus, with DRB1 most and HLA-C fewest.

The CDR3 extends over 15 amino acids. The V end lost 2 bases, the J end lost 2 bases, and 12 bases lay between the germline ends. CDR1 is KGHSH and CDR2 is LQKENI in the germline V gene. Note on this clone: The target antigen is unknown.

A multiplex PCR was run with 60 Vbeta primers and 13 Jbeta primers. Data came from immunoSEQ multiplex PCR; TCRdb stores just in-frame clones and leaves some out. The sample lists fewer than 90,000 clones, about 73% occurring once. The clonotype comes from a woman aged 50 to 60 in good health and CMV-seropositive. The sequencing input was PBMCs. The V call is TRBV18, the J call TRBJ1-1; D remains unclear. The CDR3 nucleotides read TGTGCCAGCTCACCAAACCTGGAGAGAAACACTGAAGCTTTCTTT. Its translation: CASSPNLERNTEAFF.